These 25 T cell receptor beta chains were sequenced from one sample in a study of CD8+CD57+ T cells in acquired aplastic anemia. Those patients picked for sequencing had displayed CD8+CD57+ cell expansion on flow cytometry. The template used for profiling TCR beta VDJ and CDR3 was genomic DNA. TCRdb processed the reads anew with MiXCR; each CDR3 protein has one entry. The sample contains around 200,000 distinct CDR3 sequences, around 49% of which appear only once. Specimen: sorted CD4+, CD8+, or CD8+CD57+ T cells (not recorded which) from PBMCs. The receptors originated from a human donor with aplastic anemia.

This clonotype has at least ten counts. The rearrangement joins TRBV20-1 to TRBJ2-1, with no clear D. With 0 bases removed from V and 0 bases from J, the gap between germline ends came to 12 bases. The CDR3 totals 16 residues. Germline CDR1 reads DFQATT; CDR2 reads SNEGSKA (reference sequence). CDR3 in amino acids: CSARDMGSYSYNEQFF. In nucleotides, the CDR3 is TGCAGTGCTAGAGATATGGGGTCCTACTCCTACAATGAGCAGTTCTTC.

This sequence joins TRBV7-9 and TRBJ1-1; D is unresolved. V was clipped by 1 base and J by 4 bases, with 10 bases between them. This CDR3 is 14 amino acids long. Germline V gene lookup returns CDR1 SEHNR and CDR2 FQNEAQ (reference sequence). The CDR3 sequence is CASSLEARATEAFF. The CDR3 DNA follows: TGTGCCAGCAGCTTAGAGGCCAGAGCCACTGAAGCTTTCTTT.

V is TRBV7-2 and J is TRBJ1-1, with D perhaps matching TRBD1 (5 bases). The length of the CDR3 is 13 residues. Germline values: CDR1 SGHTA, CDR2 FQGNSA. The germline V and J ends were trimmed by 3 bases and 5 bases, with 10 bases remaining between them. Here the CDR3 reads CASSLWGLTEAFF. In DNA, the CDR3 is TGTGCCAGCAGCTTGTGGGGCTTGACTGAAGCTTTCTTT.

The V gene is TRBV11-3, the J gene TRBJ2-7; 7 positions match TRBD2. V was pared by 2 bases and J by 7 bases, with 2 bases of the junction left unmatched. This CDR3 has 12 residues. CDR1 is SGHNT and CDR2 is YENEEA in the germline V gene. CDR3 protein: CASSLNGGEQYF. In nucleotides, the CDR3 is TGTGCCAGCAGCTTAAACGGGGGGGAGCAGTACTTC.

There are many counts of this clonotype. The chain has TRBV5-1 and TRBJ2-7; D perhaps matches TRBD1 (5 bases). V lost 1 base to trimming and J lost 2 bases, with 13 bases between them. The CDR3 totals 15 residues. Germline lookup yields CDR1 SGHRS and CDR2 YFSETQ. The CDR3 nucleotides are TGCGCCAGCAGCTTGACCCCGGACACAACCTACGAGCAGTACTTC. It translates to CASSLTPDTTYEQYF.

A remark on this clonotype: Germline and junction disagree at one end, which may indicate a read error. The genes are TRBV7-9 and TRBJ1-5; possible D gene TRBD1, 5 bases. Germline V CDR1 and CDR2: SEHNR, FQNEAQ (reference sequence). This CDR3 contains 17 residues. As DNA, the CDR3 is TGTGCCAGCAGCGTAGCGGCAGGACAACTCCACAATCAGCCCCAGCATTTT. Its protein product is CASSVAAGQLHNQPQHF.

This clonotype showed up many times. This rearrangement joins TRBV19 to TRBJ1-1; D gene uncertain. This CDR3 is 14 amino acids long. The germline V gene has CDR1 LNHDA and CDR2 SQIVND (reference sequence). The ends were cut back, 0 bases at V and 5 bases at J, with 10 bases in the middle. The CDR3 region has the DNA TGTGCCAGTAGTATAGATCGGGAGTGGACTGAAGCTTTCTTT. It codes for CASSIDREWTEAFF. Using reference TRBV19 and TRBJ1-1 for the parts outside the CDR3, the full variable domain is DGGITQSPKYLFRKEGQNVTLSCEQNLNHDAMYWYRQDPGQGLRLIYYSQIVNDFQKGDIAEGYSVSREKKESFPLTVTSAQKNPTAFYLCASSIDREWTEAFFGQGTRLTVV.

The table lists this clonotype with many counts. V is TRBV6-5 and J is TRBJ1-5; 7 bases are a match to TRBD1. V was pared by 5 bases and J by 3 bases, with 7 bases of the junction left unmatched. CDR3 length: 15 amino acids. The germline V gene encodes CDR1 MNHEY and CDR2 SVGAGI. DNA of the CDR3: TGTGCCAGCAGTGCCGACAGGGAGGTCAATCAGCCCCAGCATTTT. Protein sequence: CASSADREVNQPQHF.

The gene calls are TRBV19 and TRBJ1-1, with TRBD1 matching over 8 bases. This CDR3 region has 15 residues. Losses at the gene ends were 7 bases for V and 0 bases for J; bases not matched to a gene: 7. Per germline, CDR1 LNHDA and CDR2 SQIVND (reference sequence). CDR3 sequence (DNA): TGTGCCAGTATCCCACCGGGACAGGTGAACACTGAAGCTTTCTTT. Its protein product is CASIPPGQVNTEAFF. Filled out from reference TRBV19 and TRBJ1-1, the complete variable domain reads DGGITQSPKYLFRKEGQNVTLSCEQNLNHDAMYWYRQDPGQGLRLIYYSQIVNDFQKGDIAEGYSVSREKKESFPLTVTSAQKNPTAFYLCASIPPGQVNTEAFFGQGTRLTVV.

The rearrangement joins TRBV2 to TRBJ1-5, with 12 bases identical to TRBD1. CDR3 length: 18 residues. V lost 5 bases and J lost 1; bases outside the gene matches: 9. Germline V gene lookup returns CDR1 SNHLY and CDR2 FYNNEI. CDR3 residues: CASSPGTGGLWSNQPQHF. Here the CDR3 DNA reads TGTGCCAGCAGTCCCGGGACAGGGGGCCTGTGGAGCAATCAGCCCCAGCATTTT. The complete variable domain, with remaining parts taken from reference TRBV2 and TRBJ1-5, reads EPEVTQTPSHQVTQMGQEVILRCVPISNHLYFYWYRQILGQKVEFLVSFYNNEISEKSEIFDDQFSVERPDGSNFTLKIRSTKLEDSAMYFCASSPGTGGLWSNQPQHFGDGTRLSIL.

This clonotype appeared once. V usage is TRBV7-2 and J usage is TRBJ2-2; maybe TRBD2 (5 bases). The CDR3 runs to 15 residues. V was cut by 3 bases and J by 1 base, with 9 bases left in between. Germline CDR1 is SGHTA and CDR2 is FQGNSA. The CDR3 DNA reads TGTGCCAGCAGCTTGGGTGGAGGGAACACCGGGGAGCTGTTTTTT. It specifies CASSLGGGNTGELFF.

The rearrangement uses TRBV25-1 and TRBJ2-7; TRBD1 is a possible D gene (6 bases). Germline V gene lookup returns CDR1 MGHDK and CDR2 SYGVNS. The length of the CDR3 is 13 residues. The V and J ends lost 3 bases and 4 bases respectively, with 10 bases between them. The CDR3 nucleotides are TGTGCCAGCAGTGACAACAGGGCTTACGAGCAGTACTTC. Translated: CASSDNRAYEQYF.

The sample holds many counts of this clonotype. The J gene is TRBJ2-3, the V gene TRBV28, with D perhaps matching TRBD2 (5 bases). Per the germline V gene, CDR1 is MDHEN and CDR2 is SYDVKM. V dropped 3 bases and J dropped 5 bases, with 12 bases sitting between them. CDR3 length equals 14 residues. The CDR3 loop is CASSFGLRGDTQYF. As DNA, the CDR3 is TGTGCCAGCAGTTTCGGACTCCGGGGAGATACGCAGTATTTT.

This clonotype was found many times. DNA of the CDR3: TGTGCCAGCAGTTACATCGCGGGGGGGAGTTCTCGGGGAGATACGCAGTATTTT. Residues: CASSYIAGGSSRGDTQYF. The chain employs TRBV6-5 and TRBJ2-3, with 9 bases lining up with TRBD2. This CDR3 has 18 amino acids. From germline, CDR1 is MNHEY and CDR2 SVGAGI. J lost 5 bases, V lost 2 bases, and 14 bases had no gene match.

In this sample, this clonotype turned up a few times. The rearrangement joins TRBV29-1 to TRBJ1-1; 8 bases match TRBD1. In germline, CDR1 is SQVTM, CDR2 ANQGSEA. The junction had 7 bases not matched to a gene; V was cut back by 5 bases and J by 5 bases. The CDR3 consists of 13 residues. The CDR3 DNA reads TGCAGCGTTATACAGGGGGATGGTACTGAAGCTTTCTTT. It is translated as CSVIQGDGTEAFF.

This clonotype was recorded a few times. V gene TRBV3-1 combines with J gene TRBJ1-6; D might be TRBD1 (6 bases). The CDR3 is made up of 15 amino acids. Germline V CDR1 and CDR2: LGHDT, YNNKEL (reference sequence). The V gene lost 0 bases and the J gene lost 10 bases, with 13 bases spanning the gap. CDR3 loop: CASSQETGIGSPLHF. The CDR3 nucleotides read TGTGCCAGCAGCCAAGAGACAGGAATTGGGTCACCCCTCCACTTT.

This clonotype was counted many times. The CDR3 spells CASSYSKGGPYEQYF. Here the CDR3 DNA reads TGTGCCAGCAGTTACTCGAAGGGGGGGCCCTACGAGCAGTACTTC. The rearrangement joins TRBV6-5 to TRBJ2-7; D is possibly TRBD2 (7 bases). The germline gives CDR1 MNHEY, CDR2 SVGAGI. Trimming removed 0 bases from V and 2 bases from J, with 11 bases in between. The CDR3 runs to 15 residues.

The CDR3 DNA reads TGCAGTGCTAGGAGGACAGTCCCCTACAATGAGCAGTTCTTC. Translation gives CSARRTVPYNEQFF. V and J are TRBV20-1 and TRBJ2-1, with D tentatively TRBD1 (6 bases). The V gene lost 3 bases and the J gene lost 2 bases, with 11 bases spanning the gap. Germline lookup yields CDR1 DFQATT and CDR2 SNEGSKA (reference sequence). The CDR3 length is 14 residues.

The chain employs TRBV25-1 and TRBJ1-2; D gene ambiguous. Trimming left V 1 base short and J 8 bases short, with 11 bases between. CDR1 is MGHDK, CDR2 SYGVNS, per germline. This CDR3 contains 13 residues. The CDR3 DNA sequence: TGTGCCAGCAGTGAATTCGTGGAGGGAGGCTACACCTTC. As protein: CASSEFVEGGYTF.

V and J are TRBV7-2 and TRBJ2-1; TRBD2 agrees at 10 bases. J lost 1 base, V lost 9 bases, and 9 bases had no gene match. Germline lookup yields CDR1 SGHTA and CDR2 FQGNSA. The CDR3 spans 16 residues. The CDR3 sequence: CASTKSGRESYNEQFF. The CDR3 nucleotides are TGTGCCAGTACCAAAAGCGGGAGGGAATCCTACAATGAGCAGTTCTTC.

This rearrangement joins TRBV20-1 to TRBJ2-7; possibly TRBD2 for D (6 bases). The DNA end lines up better with TRBJ2-1; the J call may be wrong. There are 11 residues in the CDR3. CDR1 DFQATT and CDR2 SNEGSKA come from the germline V gene (reference sequence). As DNA, the CDR3 is TGCAGTGCTAGACGGGAGAGGGAGCAGTTCTTC. It specifies CSARREREQFF.

This rearrangement joins TRBV19 to TRBJ1-4; no definite D call. The CDR3 sequence is 12 residues long. The germline gives CDR1 LNHDA, CDR2 SQIVND (reference sequence). Trimming removed 0 bases from V and 7 bases from J, with 3 bases in between. The CDR3 bases are TGTGCCAGTAGTATAGAGGCTGAAAAACTGTTTTTT. It translates to CASSIEAEKLFF.

This chain connects TRBV10-3 to TRBJ2-7; D call uncertain. The germline CDR1 and CDR2 sequences are ENHRY and SYGVKD. The CDR3 spans 11 residues. V dropped 3 bases and J dropped 2 bases, with 2 bases sitting between them. CDR3 sequence (DNA): TGTGCCATCAGTGAAACCTACGAGCAGTACTTC. Its translation: CAISETYEQYF.

This clonotype was counted a few times. The V call is TRBV24-1, the J call TRBJ2-5, with 7 bases that match TRBD2. V dropped 4 bases and J dropped 5; count of bases not matched to a gene: 6. In germline, CDR1 is KGHDR, CDR2 SFDVKD. The CDR3 loop spans 14 amino acids. CDR3 DNA sequence: TGTGCCACCAGTGACTCGCGGGGGAGGGAGACCCAGTACTTC. Translation gives CATSDSRGRETQYF.

The sample holds many counts of this clonotype. The J gene is TRBJ2-2, the V gene TRBV10-2, with TRBD1 matching 8 bases. The ends lost 4 bases at V and 7 bases at J; junction bases unmatched: 5. The V gene's germline CDR1 is WSHSY and CDR2 SAAADI. CDR3 length: 14 residues. CDR3 residues: CASSGGQGFGELFF. Written as DNA, the CDR3 is TGCGCCAGCAGTGGAGGACAGGGCTTCGGGGAGCTGTTTTTT.